The 20 T cell receptor beta chains below come from one sample, sequenced in a study of breast tumors, draining lymph nodes, adjacent tissues. Samples came from axillary lymph nodes draining the breast cancer. TCRdb used MiXCR to reprocess the multiplex PCR reads, holding one entry per CDR3 protein. The table shows about 230,000 distinct CDR3 sequences, with 32% occurring only once. The sequenced sample consisted of axillary lymph node tissue. These receptors were collected from a female donor with breast cancer. Some clones in this sample may be carry-over from other donors' samples.

This clonotype was seen repeatedly, ten times or more. The chain recombines TRBV12-3 or TRBV12-4 with TRBJ2-1; TRBD1 aligns across 7 bases. The V gene end was trimmed by 5 bases and the J gene end by 7 bases; junction bases not matched to a gene: 8. This CDR3 region has 14 residues. This CDR3 reads CASSRTGTENEQFF. CDR3 DNA sequence: TGTGCCAGCAGTCGGACCGGGACAGAAAATGAGCAGTTCTTC.

Worth noting for this clonotype: Since a much larger clone is just one base distant, this may be a read error. The chain recombines TRBV6-6 with TRBJ1-5; D remains ambiguous. Germline V gene sequence: CDR1 MNHNY, CDR2 SVGAGI (reference sequence). V lost 6 bases to trimming and J lost 1 base, with 10 bases between them. The CDR3 sequence is 14 residues long. The CDR3 region has the DNA TGTGCCAGCAGGCAGCCCGGGAGCAATCAGCCCCAGCATTTT. Translation gives CASRQPGSNQPQHF.

This clonotype was recorded at least ten times. This chain connects TRBV5-1 to TRBJ2-2; a possible D gene is TRBD1 (6 bases). This CDR3 comprises 14 residues. Germline assignment: CDR1 SGHRS and CDR2 YFSETQ. V lost 2 bases and J 6 bases, leaving 11 bases between the germline ends. CDR3 loop: CASSLTGLAGELFF. DNA of the CDR3: TGCGCCAGCAGCTTAACAGGGTTGGCCGGGGAGCTGTTTTTT.

This clonotype was picked up one time. The chain recombines TRBV7-9 with TRBJ2-6; D uncertain. Trimming left V 4 bases short and J 4 bases short, with 2 bases between. Germline V gene lookup returns CDR1 SEHNR and CDR2 FQNEAQ (reference sequence). This CDR3 has 12 residues. Here the CDR3 DNA reads TGTGCCAGCAGCTACGGGGCCAACGTCCTGACTTTC. Residues: CASSYGANVLTF.

This clonotype was observed many times. The V and J genes are TRBV29-1 and TRBJ2-3, with D tentatively TRBD1 or TRBD2 (5 bases each). This CDR3 has 13 residues. The ends were cut back, 4 bases at V and 3 bases at J, with 11 bases in the middle. From germline, CDR1 is SQVTM and CDR2 ANQGSEA. In nucleotides, the CDR3 is TGCAGCGTTGGGCAGGGAGTAACAGATACGCAGTATTTT. The encoded protein is CSVGQGVTDTQYF.

This clonotype was seen many times. The genes are TRBV28 and TRBJ2-7; TRBD1 aligns across 9 bases. The V and J ends lost 8 bases and 1 base, in that order; junction bases with no gene match: 9. CDR3 length equals 15 residues. The germline CDR1 and CDR2 sequences are MDHEN and SYDVKM. The CDR3 reads CASHRDRVRSYEQYF. The CDR3 bases are TGTGCCAGCCACCGGGACAGGGTTAGGTCCTACGAGCAGTACTTC.

In its sample, this clonotype was seen many times. The rearrangement uses TRBV20-1 and TRBJ2-7; D call uncertain. Germline values: CDR1 DFQATT, CDR2 SNEGSKA (reference sequence). The CDR3 loop spans 12 amino acids. Trimming pared 6 bases from V and 1 base from J, leaving 10 bases between. CDR3 loop: CSAFLGSYEQYF. The CDR3 DNA sequence: TGCAGTGCATTTTTAGGGTCCTACGAGCAGTACTTC.

Remarks on this clonotype: A much larger clone lies one base from this, so it may be a read error. This chain connects TRBV6-5 to TRBJ2-1; D not resolved. CDR1 MNHEY and CDR2 SVGAGI come from the germline V gene. The CDR3 runs 13 residues. V shed 6 bases and J shed 6 bases, with 12 bases lying between them. CDR3 sequence (DNA): TGTGCCAGCAGGACACAGCCAACCAATGAGCAGTTCTTC. This sequence encodes CASRTQPTNEQFF.

On this clonotype: This sequence may be a read error, since a much larger clone differs from it by one base. The gene calls are TRBV5-5 and TRBJ1-5; weak D call: TRBD1 (5 bases). CDR3 size: 15 residues. The ends were cut back, 4 bases at V and 6 bases at J, with 17 bases in the middle. Germline V lookup: CDR1 SGHKS, CDR2 YYEKEE (reference sequence). CDR3 DNA sequence: TGTGCCAGCAGCACACTACAGGCGGCCGCTCAGCCCCAGCATTTT. Its translation is CASSTLQAAAQPQHF. Supplemented by reference TRBV5-5 and TRBJ1-5, the full variable domain reads DAGVTQSPTHLIKTRGQQVTLRCSPISGHKSVSWYQQVLGQGPQFIFQYYEKEERGRGNFPDRFSARQFPNYSSELNVNALLLGDSALYLCASSTLQAAAQPQHFGDGTRLSIL.

This clonotype has only a few counts. Possible read error: a much larger clone is one base away. Because it lacks the conserved phenylalanine or tryptophan at the end, this CDR3 is likely a read error. This chain connects TRBV19 to TRBJ1-2; TRBD1 agrees at 8 bases. Germline CDR1 LNHDA, CDR2 SQIVND (reference sequence). J was trimmed by 2 bases and V by 7 bases; bases with no gene match: 12. This CDR3 comprises 16 residues. CDR3 nucleotide sequence: TGTGCCAGTACCGCCCGGGGAAGACAGGGGAACTATGGCTACACCTCC. Translated, it gives CASTARGRQGNYGYTS.

This clonotype was found many times. The V and J genes are TRBV12-3 or TRBV12-4 and TRBJ2-7; 15 bases line up with TRBD2. The CDR3 has 14 amino acids. The V gene end was trimmed by 3 bases and the J gene end by 6 bases; junction bases not matched to a gene: 0. The CDR3 loop reads CASSLGLAGGEQYF. For the CDR3, the DNA is TGTGCCAGCAGTTTGGGACTAGCGGGAGGCGAGCAGTACTTC.

V usage is TRBV7-9 and J usage is TRBJ2-7; 7 bases map to TRBD1. The junction had 8 bases not matched to a gene; V was cut back by 3 bases and J by 6 bases. Germline V gives CDR1 SEHNR, CDR2 FQNEAQ (reference sequence). The CDR3 spans 14 residues. CDR3 sequence reads: CASSFMTGKAEQYF. The CDR3 coding sequence is TGTGCCAGCAGCTTCATGACAGGGAAGGCCGAGCAGTACTTC. The whole variable domain, remainder taken from reference TRBV7-9 and TRBJ2-7, is DTGVSQNPRHKITKRGQNVTFRCDPISEHNRLYWYRQTLGQGPEFLTYFQNEAQLEKSRLLSDRFSAERPKGSFSTLEIQRTEQGDSAMYLCASSFMTGKAEQYFGPGTRLTVT.

This chain uses TRBV7-2 with TRBJ1-6; TRBD1 is a possible D gene (6 bases). Trimming removed 0 bases from V and 9 bases from J, with 21 bases in between. There are 18 residues in the CDR3. Germline V gene sequence: CDR1 SGHTA, CDR2 FQGNSA. The CDR3 nucleotides read TGTGCCAGCAGCTTAGCTCGGGGGCAGTGGGAATTTGTTTCACCCCTCCACTTT. Translated: CASSLARGQWEFVSPLHF.

This clonotype came up many times. The chain has TRBV4-1 and TRBJ2-7, with TRBD2 identical over 9 bases. CDR1 and CDR2 (germline): MGHRA, YSYEKL. The CDR3 consists of 15 residues. V trimming: 4 bases; J trimming: 4 bases; junction bases outside the gene matches: 8. The CDR3 sequence is CASSRGSGSEYEQYF. The CDR3 coding sequence is TGCGCCAGCAGCCGGGGTAGCGGGAGTGAATACGAGCAGTACTTC.

This clonotype was seen at least ten times. The chain couples TRBV11-2 to TRBJ1-3, with 10 bases that match TRBD1. Germline CDR1 and CDR2: SGHAT and FQNNGV. J gave up 4 bases and V 5 bases, and 2 bases lay outside the gene matches. The CDR3 is 14 residues long. The CDR3 DNA reads TGTGCCAGCAGCCGGGGACAGGGGGGAAACACCATATATTTT. Its protein product is CASSRGQGGNTIYF.

This clonotype was recorded at least ten times. V gene TRBV12-3 or TRBV12-4 combines with J gene TRBJ2-1, with D maybe TRBD2 (5 bases). The ends were cut back, 7 bases at V and 0 bases at J, with 13 bases in the middle. This CDR3 has 15 amino acids. This CDR3 reads CASIARGSSYNEQFF. CDR3 bases: TGTGCCAGCATCGCCCGGGGTAGCTCCTACAATGAGCAGTTCTTC.

CDR3 sequence (DNA): TGTGCCAGCAGGAAGATGGACTTTAATTCACCCCTCCACTTT. This sequence encodes CASRKMDFNSPLHF. The V call is TRBV6-5, the J call TRBJ1-6; unclear D gene. The V end was cut by 6 bases, the J end by 6 bases, with 12 bases between. Germline V gene lookup returns CDR1 MNHEY and CDR2 SVGAGI. The CDR3 has 14 amino acids.

The rearrangement uses TRBV6-1 and TRBJ1-1; D not certain. V was clipped by 7 bases and J by 0 bases, with 12 bases between them. This CDR3 region has 14 residues. Germline V gene lookup returns CDR1 MNHNS and CDR2 SASEGT. The CDR3, as DNA: TGTGCCAGCAACAGACCCGGAATGAACACTGAAGCTTTCTTT. It yields the protein CASNRPGMNTEAFF.

In its sample, this clonotype was seen many times. The rearrangement joins TRBV12-3 or TRBV12-4 to TRBJ2-1; 11 nucleotides match TRBD1. V trimming: 3 bases; J trimming: 1 base; junction bases outside the gene matches: 8. CDR3 length equals 18 residues. This CDR3 is CASSFGTGGFRSYNEQFF. CDR3 coding DNA: TGTGCCAGCAGTTTTGGGACAGGGGGTTTTAGGTCCTACAATGAGCAGTTCTTC.

A word on this clonotype: A much larger clone lies a single base off, so this may be a read error. Here the CDR3 omits its conserved ending phenylalanine or tryptophan, so a read error is the likely source. V usage is TRBV3-1 and J usage is TRBJ2-3; TRBD2 might be the D (6 bases). Germline CDR1 LGHDT, CDR2 YNNKEL (reference sequence). The CDR3 is made up of 15 amino acids. The germline V and J ends were trimmed by 4 bases and 6 bases, with 17 bases remaining between them. In nucleotides, the CDR3 is TGTGCCAGCAGCCTTAGGACTAATTGGAGGGATACGCAGTATCTT. Encoded protein: CASSLRTNWRDTQYL.